This TCR beta chain was found in a study of cytomegalovirus exposure and HLA in healthy donors. Clones were sequenced by immunoSEQ multiplex PCR, and TCRdb holds only the in-frame ones, with some missing. The profile shows roughly 330,000 clones, about 90% of them singletons. The CDR3 loop spans 16 amino acids. Germline-derived CDR1 and CDR2 are LGHNA and YNFKEQ. Trimming left V 4 bases short and J 10 bases short, with 22 bases between. The clonotype comes from a woman in her twenties or thirties in good health and CMV-seropositive. The specimen sequenced was PBMCs. The rearrangement joins TRBV4-2 to TRBJ1-4; D is undetermined. The DNA for the CDR3 is TGTGCCAGCAGCCCACAGCCCGGAATAGGAGAGGTAAAACTGTTTTTT. It encodes CASSPQPGIGEVKLFF.